This T cell receptor beta chain is drawn from a study of T cell repertoires in cytomegalovirus infection. Study as a whole: Matching HLA type and CMV infection were both indicated by public TCR beta signatures.

Many counts were recorded for this clonotype. Its matching antigen is unknown. TCRdb fed the reads into MiXCR, producing one record per CDR3 protein. The sample shows approximately 700,000 distinct CDR3 sequences, 35% to 45% of them seen only once. Whole-study findings and limits: CMV-specific HLA-C-restricted TCR beta clonotypes dominated the ex vivo response.

Germline CDR1 is SGHVS and CDR2 is FNYEAQ. The length of the CDR3 is 16 residues. With 1 base clipped from V and 0 bases from J, the junction kept 5 bases outside the gene matches. The sequencing input was PBMCs. This receptor was obtained from a human donor in good health (CMV status not recorded). Some clones in this sample may be carry-over from other donors' samples. The chain has TRBV7-6 and TRBJ1-1; 7 bases agree with TRBD1. The CDR3 here is CASSLGQGNMNTEAFF. The CDR3 nucleotides are TGTGCCAGCAGCTTAGGACAGGGTAACATGAACACTGAAGCTTTCTTT.